A selection of T cell receptor beta chains follows, all from one sample in a study of blood T cell repertoires in COVID-19. Produced via immunoSEQ multiplex PCR; TCRdb's table is partial and in-frame only. This repertoire shows 250,000 to 300,000 clones, about nine tenths found once; its top ten account for under 15%. The specimen sequenced was peripheral blood. These TCRs come from a woman aged 55-69 years with acute or convalescent COVID-19. Each CDR3 is given with its conserved first and last residue. D genes are given only for firm matches. The listing skips clone size in some rows; elsewhere it reads once, few, many or a size class.

j_call	d_call	v_call	clone_size	cdr3_nt	cdr3_aa
TRBJ2-7	NA	TRBV2	few	TGTGCCAGCAGTCCAACGGCCGGGACTTGGGGCGAGCAGTACTTC	CASSPTAGTWGEQYF
TRBJ2-7	NA	TRBV20-1	NA	TGCAGTGCGCGACAGACCTACGAGCAGTACTTC	CSARQTYEQYF
TRBJ2-2	NA	TRBV15	NA	TGTGCCACCGGGGCGGGGGCCTACACCGGGGAGCTGTTTTTT	CATGAGAYTGELFF
TRBJ2-1	TRBD2	TRBV24-1	NA	TGTGCCACCAGTGAAGCTAGCGGGAGTAACAATGAGCAGTTCTTC	CATSEASGSNNEQFF
TRBJ2-3	TRBD1	TRBV5-1	NA	TGCGCCAGCAGCTTGACAGGGGCAAGCACAGATACGCAGTATTTT	CASSLTGASTDTQYF
TRBJ2-3	TRBD2	TRBV19	NA	TGTGCCAGTAGTATGGGGGGGGGCACAGATACGCAGTATTTT	CASSMGGGTDTQYF
TRBJ2-7	NA	TRBV7-2	NA	TGTGCCAGCTTTCCCGCCGGCAGGGGCTACGAGCAGTACTTC	CASFPAGRGYEQYF
TRBJ1-1	NA	TRBV28	NA	TGTGCCAGCAGTTCCCCGGCTTCTGGGGGGTACACTGAAGCTTTCTTT	CASSSPASGGYTEAFF
TRBJ1-6	TRBD1	TRBV4-1	NA	TGCGCCAGCAGCCAAGATAGGTTGGGGACAGATAATTCACCCCTCCACTTT	CASSQDRLGTDNSPLHF
TRBJ2-5	NA	TRBV3-1/TRBV3-2	NA	TGTGCCAGCAGCCAAGGGGCAGGGCCGCCAATTGAGACCCAGTACTTC	CASSQGAGPPIETQYF
TRBJ2-1	NA	TRBV12-3/TRBV12-4	NA	TGTGCCAGCAGATGGACAGAACACAATGAGCAGTTCTTC	CASRWTEHNEQFF
TRBJ2-7	NA	TRBV6-2/TRBV6-3	once	TGTGCCAGCAGTAGCCTTTGGCTAGCGAGCAAGGAGCAGTACTTC	CASSSLWLASKEQYF
TRBJ2-2	NA	TRBV5-1	NA	TGCGCCAGCAGCTTGGTAGCGGACACCGGGGAGCTGTTTTTT	CASSLVADTGELFF
TRBJ2-1	TRBD1	TRBV5-1	once	TGCGCCAGCAGCTTGGTAGCAGGGGGAACCAACAATGAGCAGTTCTTC	CASSLVAGGTNNEQFF
TRBJ1-2	NA	TRBV15	once	TGTGCCACCAGCAAACAGGGCTTAGCTAACTATGGCTACACCTTC	CATSKQGLANYGYTF
TRBJ2-1	TRBD1	TRBV27	NA	TGTGCCAGCAGTTCACTAGGACAGGGGAGGAATGAGCAGTTCTTC	CASSSLGQGRNEQFF
TRBJ1-4	TRBD1	TRBV5-1	NA	TGCGCCAGCAGCTTGGCACTTCGACAGGGGCCCGAAAAACTGTTTTTT	CASSLALRQGPEKLFF
TRBJ1-5	NA	TRBV28	NA	TGTGCCAGCGGTCTACAGGGTCCCCGTCAGCCCCAGCATTTT	CASGLQGPRQPQHF
TRBJ1-2	NA	TRBV29-1	NA	TGCAGCGTCGGAGACAGGTCTAACTATGGCTACACCTTC	CSVGDRSNYGYTF
TRBJ2-7	NA	TRBV28	NA	TGTGCCAGCAGTTTGAGGCGGGAACCCTACGAGCAGTACTTC	CASSLRREPYEQYF
TRBJ1-3	TRBD1	TRBV13	NA	TGTGCCAGCAGCTTGGACGGACAGGGGGCGGGCGGAAACACCATATATTTT	CASSLDGQGAGGNTIYF
TRBJ2-1	NA	TRBV7-6	once	TGTGCCAGCAGCCCTTTGGACAACTCCTACAATGAGCAGTTCTTC	CASSPLDNSYNEQFF
TRBJ2-1	TRBD2	TRBV7-3	NA	TGTGCCAGCAGCTTAACTGGCCGCGGGAGGGCCAATGAGCAGTTCTTC	CASSLTGRGRANEQFF
TRBJ1-1	NA	TRBV27	few	TGTGCCAGCAGTACCAGATGGAACACTGAAGCTTTCTTT	CASSTRWNTEAFF
TRBJ2-2	NA	TRBV6-5	NA	TGTGCCAGGGGCCCGGACACCGGGGAGCTGTTTTTT	CARGPDTGELFF
TRBJ2-7	TRBD2	TRBV27	NA	TGTGCCAGCAGCAAGCGGGAGGCTACCTACGAGCAGTACTTC	CASSKREATYEQYF
TRBJ1-2	NA	TRBV28	NA	TGTGCCAGCAGTACGGTCGGCAGGGGCTATGGCTACACCTTC	CASSTVGRGYGYTF
TRBJ2-5	TRBD2	TRBV6-2/TRBV6-3	NA	TGTGCCAGCAGTCAAAGCGGGGCCCAGTACTTC	CASSQSGAQYF
TRBJ1-1	TRBD1	TRBV10-1	NA	TGCGCCAGCAGTGCAACTTGGACAGGTCGACAGAACACTGAAGCTTTCTTT	CASSATWTGRQNTEAFF
TRBJ1-1	TRBD1	TRBV7-2	NA	TGTGCCAGCAGCTACTGGGGACAGCCGAACACTGAAGCTTTCTTT	CASSYWGQPNTEAFF
TRBJ1-1	TRBD1	TRBV5-1	NA	TGCGCCAGCAGCTTTGGAGGGGGCTACACTGAAGCTTTCTTT	CASSFGGGYTEAFF
TRBJ1-3	NA	TRBV5-5	NA	TGTGCCAGCAGAGAGACAGACGCCTCTGGAAACACCATATATTTT	CASRETDASGNTIYF
TRBJ2-2	NA	TRBV7-2	NA	TGTGCCAGCAGCTTAGGGGGGCAAACCGGGGAGCTGTTTTTT	CASSLGGQTGELFF
TRBJ1-1	TRBD1	TRBV5-1	few	TGCGCCAGCAGCTCCGGGGGACAGGGGAGGAACACTGAAGCTTTCTTT	CASSSGGQGRNTEAFF
TRBJ1-1	NA	TRBV9	once	TGTGCCAGCAGCGTAGGCGGGGCTATGAACACTGAAGCTTTCTTT	CASSVGGAMNTEAFF
TRBJ2-1	TRBD1	TRBV7-3	NA	TGTGCCAGCAGCCCCAGACAGGGGGCGGTTCATGAGCAGTTCTTC	CASSPRQGAVHEQFF
TRBJ1-1	NA	TRBV5-1	NA	TGCGCCAGCAGCTTGACAGGCGGTGACACTGAAGCTTTCTTT	CASSLTGGDTEAFF
TRBJ2-7	TRBD2	TRBV19	once	TGTGCCAGTAGTATTCGCCTAGCGGGAGCCTACGAGCAGTACTTC	CASSIRLAGAYEQYF
TRBJ1-1	TRBD1	TRBV11-2	NA	TGTGCCAGCAGCTGGTTACAGGGGGCTGAAGCTTTCTTT	CASSWLQGAEAFF
TRBJ1-1	NA	TRBV28	NA	TGTGCCAGCTGCGGGCAGTGGAACACTGAAGCTTTCTTT	CASCGQWNTEAFF
TRBJ2-1	NA	TRBV3-1/TRBV3-2	NA	TGTGCCAGCAGCCGCGAATTCGGGAGTCGGTCTGACAATGAGCAGTTCTTC	CASSREFGSRSDNEQFF
TRBJ2-5	TRBD1	TRBV11-2	NA	TGTGCCAGCAGCATGGGACAGGGGCAAGAGACCCAGTACTTC	CASSMGQGQETQYF
TRBJ1-4	NA	TRBV28	NA	TGTGCCAGCAGTTTCCTCAGGGGAATTGGTGAAAAACTGTTTTTT	CASSFLRGIGEKLFF